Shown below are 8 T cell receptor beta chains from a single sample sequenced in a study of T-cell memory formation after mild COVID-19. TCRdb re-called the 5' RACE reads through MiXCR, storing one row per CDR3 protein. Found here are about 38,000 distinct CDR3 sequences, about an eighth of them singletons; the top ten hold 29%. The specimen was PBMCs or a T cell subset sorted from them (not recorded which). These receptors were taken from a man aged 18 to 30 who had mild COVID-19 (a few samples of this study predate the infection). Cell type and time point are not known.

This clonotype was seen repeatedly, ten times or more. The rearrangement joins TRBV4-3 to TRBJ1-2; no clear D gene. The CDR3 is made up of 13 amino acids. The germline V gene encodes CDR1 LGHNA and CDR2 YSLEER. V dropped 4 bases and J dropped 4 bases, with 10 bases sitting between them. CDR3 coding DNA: TGCGCCAGCAGCCCGGGGAAAGGCTATGGCTACACCTTC. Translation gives CASSPGKGYGYTF.

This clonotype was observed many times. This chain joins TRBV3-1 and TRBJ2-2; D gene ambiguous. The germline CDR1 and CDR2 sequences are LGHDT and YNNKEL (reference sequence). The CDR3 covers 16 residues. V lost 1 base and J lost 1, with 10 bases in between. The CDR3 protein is CASSQVASRNTGELFF. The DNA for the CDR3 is TGTGCCAGCAGCCAAGTCGCCAGCAGGAACACCGGGGAGCTGTTTTTT.

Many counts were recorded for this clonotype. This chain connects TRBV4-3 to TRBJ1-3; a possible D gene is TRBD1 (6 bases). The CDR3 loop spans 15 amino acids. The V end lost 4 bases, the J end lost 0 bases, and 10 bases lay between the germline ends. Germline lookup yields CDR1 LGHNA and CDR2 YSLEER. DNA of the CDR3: TGCGCCAGCAGCCCCGACAGGTCCTCTGGAAACACCATATATTTT. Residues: CASSPDRSSGNTIYF.

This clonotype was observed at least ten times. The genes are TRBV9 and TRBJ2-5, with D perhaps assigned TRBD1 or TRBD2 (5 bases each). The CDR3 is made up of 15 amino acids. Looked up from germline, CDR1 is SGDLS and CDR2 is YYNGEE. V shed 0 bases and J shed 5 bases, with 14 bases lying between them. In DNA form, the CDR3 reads TGTGCCAGCAGCGTAGCTAGGGGCAGGGAGGAGACCCAGTACTTC. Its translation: CASSVARGREETQYF. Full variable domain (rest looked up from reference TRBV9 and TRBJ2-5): DSGVTQTPKHLITATGQRVTLRCSPRSGDLSVYWYQQSLDQGLQFLIQYYNGEERAKGNILERFSAQQFPDLHSELNLSSLELGDSALYFCASSVARGREETQYFGPGTRLLVL.

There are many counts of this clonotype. CDR3 loop: CASSFTDSRAAFF. CDR3 nucleotide sequence: TGTGCCAGCAGCTTTACGGACAGCAGGGCAGCTTTCTTT. The V gene is TRBV7-2, the J gene TRBJ1-1, with D possibly being TRBD1 (6 bases). Germline V CDR1 and CDR2: SGHTA, FQGNSA. The CDR3 loop spans 13 amino acids. Trimming removed 3 bases from V and 10 bases from J, with 15 bases in between.

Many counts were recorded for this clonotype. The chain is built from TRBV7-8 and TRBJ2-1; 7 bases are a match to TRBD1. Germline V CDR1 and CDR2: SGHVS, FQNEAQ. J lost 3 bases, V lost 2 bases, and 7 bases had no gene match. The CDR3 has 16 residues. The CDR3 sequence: CASSLNSQGDYNEQFF. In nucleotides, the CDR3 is TGTGCCAGCAGCTTAAATTCTCAGGGGGACTACAATGAGCAGTTCTTC.

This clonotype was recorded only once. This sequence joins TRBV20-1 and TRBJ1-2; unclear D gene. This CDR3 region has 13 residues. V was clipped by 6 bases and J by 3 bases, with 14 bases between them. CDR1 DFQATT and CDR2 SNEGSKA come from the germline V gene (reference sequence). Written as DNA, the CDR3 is TGCAGTGCAATTAAGGCACTTGACTATGGCTACACCTTC. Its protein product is CSAIKALDYGYTF.

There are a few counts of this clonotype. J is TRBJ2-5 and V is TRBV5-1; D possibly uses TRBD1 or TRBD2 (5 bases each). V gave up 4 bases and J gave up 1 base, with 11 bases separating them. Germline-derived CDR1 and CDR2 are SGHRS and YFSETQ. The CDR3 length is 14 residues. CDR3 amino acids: CASSGGTSQETQYF. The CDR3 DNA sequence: TGCGCCAGCAGCGGGGGTACGAGCCAAGAGACCCAGTACTTC.